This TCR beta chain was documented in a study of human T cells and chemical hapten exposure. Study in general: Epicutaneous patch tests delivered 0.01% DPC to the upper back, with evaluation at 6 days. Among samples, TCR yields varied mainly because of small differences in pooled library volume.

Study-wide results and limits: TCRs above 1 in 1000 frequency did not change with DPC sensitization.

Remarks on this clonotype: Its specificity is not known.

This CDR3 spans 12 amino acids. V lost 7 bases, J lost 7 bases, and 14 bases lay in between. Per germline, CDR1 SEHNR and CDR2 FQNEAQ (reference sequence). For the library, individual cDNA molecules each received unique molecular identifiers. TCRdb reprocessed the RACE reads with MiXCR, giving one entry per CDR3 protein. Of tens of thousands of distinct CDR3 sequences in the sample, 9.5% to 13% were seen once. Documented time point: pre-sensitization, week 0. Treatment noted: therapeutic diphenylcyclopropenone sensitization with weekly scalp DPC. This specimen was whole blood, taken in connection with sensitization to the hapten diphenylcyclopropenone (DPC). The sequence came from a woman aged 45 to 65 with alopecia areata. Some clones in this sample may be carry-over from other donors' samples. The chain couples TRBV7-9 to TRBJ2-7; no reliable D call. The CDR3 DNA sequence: TGTGCCAGCACCCGTACGTTGGGGGAGCAGTACTTC. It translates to CASTRTLGEQYF.